This TCR beta chain was profiled in a study of identical twins. A note on this clonotype: Its antigen is still unknown.

General study findings and limits: Invariant T cells like MAIT and iNKT could partly confound the zero-insertion analyses. In cord blood, abundant beta clonotypes had fewer insertions; memory showed no trend.

MiXCR, run by TCRdb on the 5' RACE reads, gives a single entry per CDR3 protein. This table holds some 1,700,000 distinct CDR3 sequences, more than 30% found once. V gave up 6 bases and J gave up 9 bases, with 15 bases separating them. CDR3 length: 14 amino acids. CDR1 is LGHNA and CDR2 is YNFKEQ in the germline V gene. Only healthy Caucasians were enrolled as donors. The chain is built from TRBV4-2 and TRBJ1-6; no reliable D call. Sample: cord blood. This TCR came from a newborn girl in good health. The CDR3 nucleotides read TGTGCCAGCAGGCGTGAAAGGGTCATTTCACCCCTCCACTTT. It translates to CASRRERVISPLHF.